These 20 T cell receptor beta chains were sequenced from one sample in a study of cytomegalovirus exposure and HLA in healthy donors. The data were produced by immunoSEQ multiplex PCR, yet TCRdb's version contains in-frame clones alone and is incomplete. The table shows about 170,000 clones, with 86% occurring only once. The specimen sequenced was PBMCs. These receptors came from a woman aged 25 to 39 in good health and CMV-seronegative.

This chain connects TRBV5-6 to TRBJ2-3; TRBD1 agrees at 7 bases. Germline V gene lookup returns CDR1 SGHDT and CDR2 YYEEEE. This CDR3 contains 15 residues. The junction had 7 bases not matched to a gene; V was cut back by 4 bases and J by 2 bases. The CDR3 nucleotides read TGTGCCAGCAGCGCCGGGACAGTAAACACAGATACGCAGTATTTT. Its protein product is CASSAGTVNTDTQYF.

The J gene is TRBJ1-1, the V gene TRBV12-5, with 7 bases lining up with TRBD1. The trim removed 7 bases at V and 10 bases at J, leaving 6 bases unmatched. There are 11 residues in the CDR3. Germline CDR1 reads LGHNT; CDR2 reads FRNRAP. The CDR3: CASASDRAAFF. For the CDR3, the DNA is TGTGCTAGTGCTTCCGACAGGGCAGCTTTCTTT.

For this clone: The germline gene is not matched at one end of the junction; a read error may be the cause. The gene calls are TRBV7-7 and TRBJ2-5; 9 positions match TRBD1. This CDR3 has 15 residues. Looked up from germline, CDR1 is SSHAT and CDR2 is FNYEAQ (reference sequence). CDR3 coding DNA: TGTGCTAGCAGCTTAAACAGGGGGCCCGAGGAGACCCAGTACTTC. Amino acids: CASSLNRGPEETQYF. The full variable domain, its missing parts supplied by reference TRBV7-7 and TRBJ2-5, is GAGVSQSPRYKVTKRGQDVTLRCDPISSHATLYWYQQALGQGPEFLTYFNYEAQPDKSGLPSDRFSAERPEGSISTLTIQRTEQRDSAMYRCASSLNRGPEETQYFGPGTRLLVL.

This sequence joins TRBV7-8 and TRBJ1-5, with D maybe TRBD1 (6 bases). The V and J ends lost 5 bases and 5 bases respectively, with 13 bases between them. Germline CDR1 reads SGHVS; CDR2 reads FQNEAQ. The CDR3 has 14 amino acids. DNA for the CDR3: TGTGCCAGCAGCGAGGGGGGGGGAGATCAGCCCCAGCATTTT. Protein product: CASSEGGGDQPQHF.

The V gene is TRBV4-3, the J gene TRBJ1-1, with D uncertain. The V gene lost 1 base and the J gene lost 5 bases, with 8 bases spanning the gap. Germline loops: CDR1 LGHNA, CDR2 YSLEER. The CDR3 has 13 residues. For the CDR3, the DNA is TGCGCCAGCAGCCAAGGAGCTGAAACTGAAGCTTTCTTT. Its translation: CASSQGAETEAFF.

The CDR3 spells CASNPAPNSYNEQFF. In nucleotides, the CDR3 is TGTGCCAGCAACCCGGCCCCTAACTCCTACAATGAGCAGTTCTTC. This chain links TRBV28 with TRBJ2-1; D uncertain. Trimming stripped 7 bases from V and 0 bases from J, with 13 bases between. The germline V gene has CDR1 MDHEN and CDR2 SYDVKM. CDR3 length: 15 amino acids.

This clone was recorded only once. The CDR3 bases are TGTGCCAGCAGCTTAGACTCGACAGGGATCCACGAGCAGTACTTC. Its protein product is CASSLDSTGIHEQYF. V usage is TRBV11-3 and J usage is TRBJ2-7; 7 nucleotides line up with TRBD1. The germline gives CDR1 SGHNT, CDR2 YENEEA. With 0 bases clipped from V and 5 bases from J, the junction kept 7 bases outside the gene matches. This CDR3 contains 15 residues.

The V and J genes are TRBV5-5 and TRBJ1-2; 7 bases line up with TRBD1. The CDR3 totals 13 residues. V was clipped by 4 bases and J by 4 bases; unmatched bases: 4. The germline CDR1 and CDR2 sequences are SGHKS and YYEKEE (reference sequence). The DNA for the CDR3 is TGTGCCAGCAGCGGCGGGACAGTCTATGGCTACACCTTC. The encoded protein is CASSGGTVYGYTF.

The chain is built from TRBV5-4 and TRBJ1-1; D remains ambiguous. The CDR3 runs 14 residues. Germline V gene sequence: CDR1 SGHNT, CDR2 YYREEE (reference sequence). V lost 4 bases and J 5 bases, leaving 15 bases between the germline ends. The CDR3, as DNA: TGTGCCAGCAGCCCCCAGTCCACGGGGACTGAAGCTTTCTTT. Translated: CASSPQSTGTEAFF.

This chain joins TRBV4-1 and TRBJ2-7; tentative D call: TRBD1 (6 bases). The CDR3 loop spans 15 amino acids. The V end lost 0 bases, the J end lost 5 bases, and 14 bases lay between the germline ends. CDR1 MGHRA and CDR2 YSYEKL come from the germline V gene. The CDR3 sequence is CASSQENRVLDEQYF. The CDR3 nucleotides are TGCGCCAGCAGCCAAGAAAACAGGGTCTTGGACGAGCAGTACTTC.

The rearrangement links TRBV5-4 to TRBJ2-2, with TRBD2 identical over 8 bases. CDR1 and CDR2 from the germline V gene are SGHNT and YYREEE (reference sequence). Unmatched junction bases numbered 6, after V lost 4 bases and J lost 1 base. This CDR3 is built from 16 residues. The CDR3 reads CASSTGTSRNTGELFF. CDR3 coding DNA: TGTGCCAGCAGCACCGGGACTAGTCGGAACACCGGGGAGCTGTTTTTT.

The CDR3 region is CASSAAAMYQETQYF. The CDR3 coding sequence is TGTGCCAGCAGCGCAGCGGCCATGTACCAAGAGACCCAGTACTTC. The chain uses TRBV9 and TRBJ2-5, with TRBD2 as a possible D gene (5 bases). From germline, CDR1 is SGDLS and CDR2 YYNGEE. The CDR3 totals 15 residues. V was clipped by 3 bases and J by 0 bases, with 12 bases between them. Based on the CDR3 plus reference TRBV9 and TRBJ2-5, the full variable domain is DSGVTQTPKHLITATGQRVTLRCSPRSGDLSVYWYQQSLDQGLQFLIQYYNGEERAKGNILERFSAQQFPDLHSELNLSSLELGDSALYFCASSAAAMYQETQYFGPGTRLLVL.

The chain uses TRBV15 and TRBJ2-7, with TRBD2 matching over 13 bases. The germline CDR1 and CDR2 sequences are LNHNV and YYDKDF (reference sequence). After removal of 5 bases from V and 4 bases from J, the junction contained 8 bases not matched to a gene. The CDR3 is 16 residues long. The CDR3 loop reads CATSSFGTSGAYEQYF. The CDR3 bases are TGTGCCACCAGCTCCTTTGGGACTAGCGGGGCATACGAGCAGTACTTC.

CDR3 DNA: TGTGCCAGTTCGACCAGCCTGGCAGATACGCAGTATTTT. This encodes CASSTSLADTQYF. The chain carries TRBV9 and TRBJ2-3; D gene unclear. Trimming left V 8 bases short and J 4 bases short, with 14 bases between. The CDR3 consists of 13 residues. Germline CDR1 reads SGDLS; CDR2 reads YYNGEE.

This chain uses TRBV10-2 with TRBJ1-1; D is unresolved. Germline V CDR1 and CDR2: WSHSY, SAAADI. The length of the CDR3 is 12 residues. The V end lost 4 bases, the J end lost 1 base, and 4 bases lay between the germline ends. CDR3 residues: CASSAWNTEAFF. The CDR3 coding sequence is TGCGCCAGCAGTGCATGGAACACTGAAGCTTTCTTT.

V usage is TRBV5-1 and J usage is TRBJ1-2; D might be TRBD1 (6 bases). Germline V gene lookup returns CDR1 SGHRS and CDR2 YFSETQ. This CDR3 is 13 amino acids long. Trimming removed 2 bases from V and 7 bases from J, with 12 bases in between. The CDR3: CASSLRTDRGYTF. The CDR3 coding sequence is TGCGCCAGCAGCTTACGGACAGACCGTGGCTACACCTTC.

The chain recombines TRBV14 with TRBJ1-2; D not certain. The CDR3 sequence is 13 residues long. CDR1 is SGHDN and CDR2 is FVKESK in the germline V gene. Trimming pared 1 base from V and 4 bases from J, leaving 7 bases between. The DNA of the CDR3 is TGTGCCAGCAGCCAAGCTAATGGCTATGGCTACACCTTC. This codes for CASSQANGYGYTF.

The chain employs TRBV27 and TRBJ1-1; D is possibly TRBD1 (5 bases). Germline V gene sequence: CDR1 MNHEY, CDR2 SMNVEV (reference sequence). Trimming removed 0 bases from V and 3 bases from J, with 14 bases in between. CDR3 size: 16 residues. The DNA of the CDR3 is TGTGCCAGCAGTTTATCCCCGGGGCCGAGGCACACTGAAGCTTTCTTT. It encodes CASSLSPGPRHTEAFF.

The chain links TRBV7-9 to TRBJ2-7; D tentatively fits TRBD1 or TRBD2 (6 bases each). V lost 1 base to trimming and J lost 6 bases, with 10 bases between them. This CDR3 comprises 13 residues. Germline V CDR1 and CDR2: SEHNR, FQNEAQ (reference sequence). CDR3 amino acids: CASSLDGGPEQYF. In DNA, the CDR3 is TGTGCCAGCAGCTTAGACGGGGGCCCCGAGCAGTACTTC.

The gene calls are TRBV5-1 and TRBJ1-5, with D possibly matching TRBD1 (5 bases). V was clipped by 0 bases and J by 2 bases, with 15 bases between them. The CDR3 extends over 17 amino acids. Germline V gene lookup returns CDR1 SGHRS and CDR2 YFSETQ. CDR3 sequence: CASSLAGLGEGNQPQHF. The CDR3 DNA is TGCGCCAGCAGCTTGGCGGGGCTCGGGGAGGGCAATCAGCCCCAGCATTTT.